This TCR beta chain derives from a study of T cells in localized non-small cell lung cancer. Overall study findings and caveats: Longer overall survival was seen with higher T cell density measured in blood. Adjacent uninvolved lung had the highest clonality, suggesting focused antigen responses.

Measured with immunoSEQ multiplex PCR; TCRdb has only the in-frame clones, and not every one. The sample includes roughly 27,000 clones, approximately 89% of them seen just once. Between the trimmed V and J ends, which lost 0 bases and 8 bases, there was a span of 9 bases. The germline CDR1 and CDR2 sequences are SGHDN and FVKESK. CDR3 length: 13 residues. In regard to this clone: The antigen is not known.

Sequenced here: peripheral blood, sampled before any cancer treatment. The sequence was obtained from a female donor at least 60 years old with stage I lung adenocarcinoma. V usage is TRBV14 and J usage is TRBJ2-3; no clear D gene. DNA of the CDR3: TGTGCCAGCAGCCAAGATTTAACGGGTACGCAGTATTTT. It yields the protein CASSQDLTGTQYF. Drawing the rest from reference TRBV14 and TRBJ2-3, the complete variable domain is EAGVTQFPSHSVIEKGQTVTLRCDPISGHDNLYWYRRVMGKEIKFLLHFVKESKQDESGMPNNRFLAERTGGTYSTLKVQPAELEDSGVYFCASSQDLTGTQYFGPGTRLTVL.